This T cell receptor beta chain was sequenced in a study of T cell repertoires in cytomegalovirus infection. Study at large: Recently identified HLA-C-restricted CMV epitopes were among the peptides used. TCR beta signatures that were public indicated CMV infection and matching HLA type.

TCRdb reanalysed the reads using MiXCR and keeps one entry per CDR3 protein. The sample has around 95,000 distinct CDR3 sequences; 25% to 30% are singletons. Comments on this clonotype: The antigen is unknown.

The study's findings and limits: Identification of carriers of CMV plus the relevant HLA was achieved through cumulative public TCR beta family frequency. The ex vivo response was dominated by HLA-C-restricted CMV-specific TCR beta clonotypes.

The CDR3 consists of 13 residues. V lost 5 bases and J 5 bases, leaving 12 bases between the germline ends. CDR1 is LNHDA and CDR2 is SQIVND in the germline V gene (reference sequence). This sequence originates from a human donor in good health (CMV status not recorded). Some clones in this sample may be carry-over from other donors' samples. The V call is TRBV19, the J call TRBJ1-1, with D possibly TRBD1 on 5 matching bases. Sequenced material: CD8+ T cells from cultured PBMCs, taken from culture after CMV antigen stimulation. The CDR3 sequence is CASSLQQVTEAFF. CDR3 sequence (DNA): TGTGCCAGTAGTCTTCAACAGGTAACTGAAGCTTTCTTT.